The clone carrying this TCR beta chain was detected only a few times. Its cognate antigen is unknown. TCRdb fed the 5' RACE reads into MiXCR, producing one record per CDR3 protein. The sample holds about 840,000 distinct CDR3 sequences, roughly 12% seen once. These data belong to a study of CD8 T cells in ankylosing spondylitis. This CDR3 comprises 16 residues. Trimming took 4 bases from V and 1 from J; bases not matched to a gene: 7. Germline V CDR1 and CDR2: SGHRS, YFSETQ. Study observations and caveats: A TCR beta motif of fewer than ten highly homologous variants seemed to mark ankylosing spondylitis blood.

The sample taken for sequencing was blood, either unsorted or a sorted T cell fraction (not recorded which). The chain couples TRBV5-1 to TRBJ2-1, with 8 bases that match TRBD2. The origin of this receptor is a male donor with ankylosing spondylitis. CDR3 nucleotide sequence: TGCGCCAGCAGCGCTTCCGGGACTAGTTCCTACAATGAGCAGTTCTTC. Protein product: CASSASGTSSYNEQFF. The entire variable domain, with the rest obtained from reference TRBV5-1 and TRBJ2-1, is as follows: KAGVTQTPRYLIKTRGQQVTLSCSPISGHRSVSWYQQTPGQGLQFLFEYFSETQRNKGNFPGRFSGRQFSNSRSEMNVSTLELGDSALYLCASSASGTSSYNEQFFGPGTRLTVL.